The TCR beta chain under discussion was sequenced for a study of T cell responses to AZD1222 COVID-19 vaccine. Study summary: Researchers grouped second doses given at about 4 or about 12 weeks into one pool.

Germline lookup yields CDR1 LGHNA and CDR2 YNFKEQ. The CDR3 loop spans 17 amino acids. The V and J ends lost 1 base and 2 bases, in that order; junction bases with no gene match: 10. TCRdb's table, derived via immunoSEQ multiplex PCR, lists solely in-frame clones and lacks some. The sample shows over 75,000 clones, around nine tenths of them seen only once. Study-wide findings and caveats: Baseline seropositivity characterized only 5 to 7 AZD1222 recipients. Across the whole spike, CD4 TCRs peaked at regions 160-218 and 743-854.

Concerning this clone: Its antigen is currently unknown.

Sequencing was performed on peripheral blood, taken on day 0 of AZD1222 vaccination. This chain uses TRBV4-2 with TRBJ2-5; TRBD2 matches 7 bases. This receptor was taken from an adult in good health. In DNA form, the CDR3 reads TGTGCCAGCAGCCAAGTTTCCCCAGCGGGGAGACAAGAGACCCAGTACTTC. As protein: CASSQVSPAGRQETQYF.